This T cell receptor beta chain was captured by sequencing in a study of preoperative IRX-2 immunotherapy in early breast cancer. Described treatment: preoperative locoregional IRX-2 cytokine immunotherapy. Patients received preoperative, locoregional IRX-2 cytokine immunotherapy in a phase Ib study. Only in-frame clones appear in the TCRdb table, and some are missing; sequencing was by immunoSEQ multiplex PCR. Here the sample spans 30,000 to 35,000 clones, around 96% being singletons. The germline V gene has CDR1 ENHRY and CDR2 SYGVKD. J was trimmed by 5 bases and V by 11 bases; bases with no gene match: 10. CDR3 length: 13 amino acids.

This material was acquired from a patient treated with IRX-2 immunotherapy. The chain is built from TRBV10-3 and TRBJ2-3; TRBD1 aligns across 7 bases. The origin of this receptor is a human donor with breast cancer. Here the CDR3 reads CASQDDREDTQYF. The CDR3, as DNA: TGTGCCTCTCAAGACGACAGGGAAGATACGCAGTATTTT.